These T cell receptor beta chains were read from a single sample in a study of blood T cells in healthy people across ages. TCRdb recomputed calls from the 5' RACE reads with MiXCR, one row per CDR3 protein. The table lists approximately 960,000 distinct CDR3 sequences, roughly 29% of them singletons. The sample also formed part of further work on T cells of mothers and their children.

The specimen was blood. The receptor source for this set is a woman between 40 and 55 years old in good health. CDR3s include the opening cysteine and the closing phenylalanine or tryptophan. D genes are given only for firm matches. Clone size appears in some rows only: once, few, many, or a class for an expanded clone.

V,D,size,J,DNA,CDR3
TRBV29-1,TRBD1,.,TRBJ1-1,TGCAGCGTGGACAGGGCTGAAGCTTTCTTT,CSVDRAEAFF
TRBV7-9,TRBD2,few,TRBJ2-7,TGTGCCAGCAGCGTAAGCGGGGACTCCTACGAGCAGTACTTC,CASSVSGDSYEQYF
TRBV4-1,.,few,TRBJ2-1,TGCGCCAGCAGACCTCCCGGTGGGAGCTCCTACAATGAGCAGTTCTTC,CASRPPGGSSYNEQFF
TRBV10-3,TRBD1,.,TRBJ1-1,TGTGCCATCAGGGGGACAGAGATGAACACTGAAGCTTTCTTT,CAIRGTEMNTEAFF
TRBV29-1,TRBD1,.,TRBJ1-2,TGCAGCGTCGTCGTGGCCGGACAGGGGCGGCATGGCTACACCTTC,CSVVVAGQGRHGYTF
TRBV12-3/TRBV12-4,TRBD1,few,TRBJ1-1,TGTGCCAGCAGGAAGGGACAGCGTTACACTGAAGCTTTCTTT,CASRKGQRYTEAFF
TRBV11-2,TRBD2,few,TRBJ2-7,TGTGCCAGCAGCTCTTATTACTCCCCTAGCGGCGAGCAGTACTTC,CASSSYYSPSGEQYF
TRBV28,TRBD1,many,TRBJ1-1,TGTGCCAGCAGTCTAGACAGGGCGGACACTGAAGCTTTCTTT,CASSLDRADTEAFF
TRBV6-1,.,.,TRBJ1-5,TGTGCCAGCAGTGATAAGGGTTTCGGCAATCAGCCCCAGCATTTT,CASSDKGFGNQPQHF
TRBV7-9,.,few,TRBJ2-7,TGTGCCAGCAGCCCGAGCTGCGAGCAGTACTTC,CASSPSCEQYF
TRBV7-2,.,few,TRBJ2-7,TGTGCCAGCAGCAAAGAGCAGAGCTCCTACAATGAGCAGTACTTC,CASSKEQSSYNEQYF
TRBV20-1,TRBD1,few,TRBJ1-5,TGCAGTGCTACAGGGGGCCTCGATCAGCCCCAGCATTTT,CSATGGLDQPQHF
TRBV12-3/TRBV12-4,TRBD1,.,TRBJ2-1,TGTGCCAGCAGGAAAGACGACAGGGCGGGTAATGAGCAGTTCTTC,CASRKDDRAGNEQFF
TRBV29-1,.,few,TRBJ2-3,TGCAGCGTTGACAATGCCCCCATTAGCACAGATGCGCAGTATTTT,CSVDNAPISTDAQYF
TRBV6-5,.,few,TRBJ2-2,TGTGCCAGCAGTTTCAGGGACCCCGGGGAGCGGTTTTTT,CASSFRDPGERFF
TRBV3-1,.,few,TRBJ1-2,TGTGCCAGCAGCCCGGGTGAGAGGTTGTACTATGGCTACACCTTC,CASSPGERLYYGYTF
TRBV15,TRBD1,.,TRBJ1-2,TGTGCCACCAGCACCCCCGAAGGGGGCTTGAACTATGGCTACACCTTC,CATSTPEGGLNYGYTF
TRBV7-9,.,many,TRBJ2-7,TGTGCCAGCTCGGACATAGTCTCCTACGAGCAGTACTTC,CASSDIVSYEQYF
TRBV7-2,TRBD1,few,TRBJ2-5,TGTGCCAGCAAAGGGGGCTATCAAGAGACCCAGTACTTC,CASKGGYQETQYF
TRBV27,TRBD2,many,TRBJ2-1,TGTGCCAGCAGTCCCTACGGAGGGACTAGCGGTATTCAACAGTTCTTC,CASSPYGGTSGIQQFF
TRBV12-3/TRBV12-4,.,.,TRBJ1-1,TGTGCCAGCAGTTCCAGGGAGGGTACTGAAGCTTTCTTT,CASSSREGTEAFF
TRBV27,TRBD1,.,TRBJ2-6,TGTGCCAGCTTATTGACAGGGCCCCCCTCTGGGGCCAACGTCCGGACTTTC,CASLLTGPPSGANVRTF
TRBV28,.,few,TRBJ2-3,TGTGCCAGCAGGTTTGGGGGATCAGATACGCAGTATTTT,CASRFGGSDTQYF